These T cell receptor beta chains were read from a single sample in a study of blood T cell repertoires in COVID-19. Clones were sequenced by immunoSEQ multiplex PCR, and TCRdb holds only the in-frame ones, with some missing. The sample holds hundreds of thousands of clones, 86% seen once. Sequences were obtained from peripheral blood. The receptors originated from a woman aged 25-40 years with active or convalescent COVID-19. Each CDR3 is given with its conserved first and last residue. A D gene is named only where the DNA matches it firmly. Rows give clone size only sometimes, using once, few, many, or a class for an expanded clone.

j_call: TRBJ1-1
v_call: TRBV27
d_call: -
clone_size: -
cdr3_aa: CASSLRRNTEAFF
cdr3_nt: TGTGCCAGCAGTTTACGCAGGAACACTGAAGCTTTCTTT

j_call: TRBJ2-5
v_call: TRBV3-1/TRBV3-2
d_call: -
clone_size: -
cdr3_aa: CASSLRLVFETQYF
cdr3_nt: TGTGCCAGCAGCCTCAGACTAGTGTTTGAGACCCAGTACTTC

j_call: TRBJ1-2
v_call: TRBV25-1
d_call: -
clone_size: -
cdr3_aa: CASSESGEGRGYTF
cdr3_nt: TGTGCCAGCAGTGAATCGGGGGAGGGTCGTGGCTACACCTTC

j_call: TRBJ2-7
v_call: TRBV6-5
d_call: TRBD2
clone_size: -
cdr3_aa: CASSGTMILYEQYF
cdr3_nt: TGTGCCAGCAGCGGGACTATGATTTTATACGAGCAGTACTTC

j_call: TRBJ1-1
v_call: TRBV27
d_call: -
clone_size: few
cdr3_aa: CASSFERRGTEAFF
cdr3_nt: TGTGCCAGCAGTTTCGAACGGCGCGGGACTGAAGCTTTCTTT

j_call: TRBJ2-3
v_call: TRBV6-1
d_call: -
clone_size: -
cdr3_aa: CASSELGGAGSDTQYF
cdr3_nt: TGTGCCAGCAGTGAATTGGGTGGGGCAGGGTCAGATACGCAGTATTTT

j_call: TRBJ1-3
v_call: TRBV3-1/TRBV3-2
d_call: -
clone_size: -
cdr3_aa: CASSGGRWALGNTIYF
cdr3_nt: TGTGCCAGCAGCGGAGGGCGCTGGGCGCTTGGAAACACCATATATTTT

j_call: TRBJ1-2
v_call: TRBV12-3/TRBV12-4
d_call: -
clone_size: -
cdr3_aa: CASSPRQYGYTF
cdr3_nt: TGTGCCAGCAGTCCAAGACAGTATGGCTACACCTTC

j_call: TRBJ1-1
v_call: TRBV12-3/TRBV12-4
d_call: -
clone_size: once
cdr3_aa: CASRTGPWRAFF
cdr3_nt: TGTGCCAGCAGGACAGGTCCGTGGAGAGCTTTCTTT

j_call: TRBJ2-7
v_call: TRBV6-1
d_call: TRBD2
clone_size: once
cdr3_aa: CASSEPPKMTSGGTYEQYF
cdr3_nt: TGTGCCAGCAGTGAACCCCCAAAAATGACTAGCGGGGGGACCTACGAGCAGTACTTC

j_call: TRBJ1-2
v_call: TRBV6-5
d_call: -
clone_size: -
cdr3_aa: CASSNSNYGYTF
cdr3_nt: TGTGCCAGCAGTAACAGTAACTATGGCTACACCTTC

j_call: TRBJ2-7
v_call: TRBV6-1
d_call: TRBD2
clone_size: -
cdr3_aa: CASSEDRLADYEQYF
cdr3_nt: TGTGCCAGCAGTGAAGATAGACTAGCGGACTACGAGCAGTACTTC

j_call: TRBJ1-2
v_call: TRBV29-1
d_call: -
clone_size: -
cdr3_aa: CSVASLGYGYTF
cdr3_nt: TGCAGCGTTGCGTCGCTCGGCTATGGCTACACCTTC

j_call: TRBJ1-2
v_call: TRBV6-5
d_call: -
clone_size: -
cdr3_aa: CASCTKGYGYTF
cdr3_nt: TGTGCCAGCTGCACGAAGGGGTACGGCTACACCTTC

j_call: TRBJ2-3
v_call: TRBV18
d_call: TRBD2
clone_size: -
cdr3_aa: CASSLTRTSSDTQYF
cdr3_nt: TGTGCCAGCTCTCTCACGCGGACTAGCTCCGATACGCAGTATTTT

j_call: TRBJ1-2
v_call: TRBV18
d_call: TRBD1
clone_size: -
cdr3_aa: CASSPSGQGAEYGYTF
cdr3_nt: TGTGCCAGCTCACCCTCGGGACAGGGGGCGGAGTACGGCTACACCTTC

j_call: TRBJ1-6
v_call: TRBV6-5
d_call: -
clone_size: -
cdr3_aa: CASSLQEQDYSPLHF
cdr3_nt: TGTGCCAGCAGCCTACAAGAGCAGGACTATTCACCCCTCCACTTT

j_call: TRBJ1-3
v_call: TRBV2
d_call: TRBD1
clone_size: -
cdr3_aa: CASKTGASGNTIYF
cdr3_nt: TGTGCCAGCAAGACAGGGGCCTCTGGAAACACCATATATTTT

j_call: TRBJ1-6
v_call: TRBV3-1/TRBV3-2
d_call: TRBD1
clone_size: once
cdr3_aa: CASTETGVNSPLHF
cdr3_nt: TGTGCCAGCACCGAGACAGGGGTTAATTCACCCCTCCACTTT

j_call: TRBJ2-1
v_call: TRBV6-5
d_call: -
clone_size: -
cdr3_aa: CASSYGTTGYEQFF
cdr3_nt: TGTGCCAGCTCGTACGGGACAACGGGGTATGAGCAGTTCTTC

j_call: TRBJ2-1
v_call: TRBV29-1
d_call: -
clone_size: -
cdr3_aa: CSVGVITDNEQFF
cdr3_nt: TGCAGCGTGGGCGTAATTACGGACAATGAGCAGTTCTTC

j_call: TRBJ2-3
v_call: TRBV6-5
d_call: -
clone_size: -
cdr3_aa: CASSYATPSTDTQYF
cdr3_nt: TGTGCCAGCAGCTACGCGACACCTAGCACAGATACGCAGTATTTT

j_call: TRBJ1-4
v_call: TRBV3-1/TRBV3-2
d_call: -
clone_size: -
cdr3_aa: CASSQLGGEFSEKLFF
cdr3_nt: TGTGCCAGCAGCCAATTAGGGGGGGAGTTCAGTGAAAAACTGTTTTTT

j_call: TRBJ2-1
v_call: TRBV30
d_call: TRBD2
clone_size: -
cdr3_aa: CAWSAGTSHRYNEQFF
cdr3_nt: TGTGCCTGGAGTGCCGGGACTAGCCATCGATACAATGAGCAGTTCTTC

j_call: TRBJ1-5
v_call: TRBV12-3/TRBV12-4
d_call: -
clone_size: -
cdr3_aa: CASSRAPQHF
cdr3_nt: TGTGCCAGCAGCAGGGCACCCCAGCATTTT

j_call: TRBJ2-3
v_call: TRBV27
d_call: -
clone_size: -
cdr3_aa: CASSSIYAESTDTQYF
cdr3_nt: TGTGCCAGCAGTTCAATCTACGCGGAAAGCACAGATACGCAGTATTTT

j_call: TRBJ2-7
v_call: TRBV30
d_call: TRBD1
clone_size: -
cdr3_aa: CAWTGTGTYEQYF
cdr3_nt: TGTGCCTGGACTGGGACAGGGACCTACGAGCAGTACTTC

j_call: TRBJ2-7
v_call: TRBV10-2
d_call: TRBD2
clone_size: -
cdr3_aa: CASSGSDFYEQYF
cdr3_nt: TGCGCCTCGAGCGGGAGTGACTTCTACGAGCAGTACTTC

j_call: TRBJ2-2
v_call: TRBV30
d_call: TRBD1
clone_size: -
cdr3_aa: CAWSVSRTGGYAGELFF
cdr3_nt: TGTGCCTGGAGTGTGTCTAGGACAGGGGGCTACGCCGGGGAGCTGTTTTTT

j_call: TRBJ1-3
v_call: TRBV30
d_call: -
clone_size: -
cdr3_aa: CAWMESSGNTIYF
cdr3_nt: TGTGCCTGGATGGAGAGCTCTGGAAACACCATATATTTT

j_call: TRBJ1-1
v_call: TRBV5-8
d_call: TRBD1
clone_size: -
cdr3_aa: CASKRTGGTEAFF
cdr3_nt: TGTGCCAGCAAGAGGACAGGGGGCACTGAAGCTTTCTTT

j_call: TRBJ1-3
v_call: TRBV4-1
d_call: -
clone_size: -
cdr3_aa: CASSPRTVSGNTIYF
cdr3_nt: TGCGCCAGCAGCCCGAGAACAGTCTCTGGAAACACCATATATTTT

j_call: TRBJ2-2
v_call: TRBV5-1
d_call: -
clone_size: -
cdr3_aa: CASSFGPGTGELFF
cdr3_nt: TGCGCCAGCAGCTTTGGGCCTGGAACCGGGGAGCTGTTTTTT

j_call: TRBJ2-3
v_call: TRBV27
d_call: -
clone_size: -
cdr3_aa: CASSYNRGVDTQYF
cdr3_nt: TGTGCCAGCAGTTACAACCGGGGAGTGGATACGCAGTATTTT

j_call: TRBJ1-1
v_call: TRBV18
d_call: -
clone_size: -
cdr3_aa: CASSPLRDTEAFF
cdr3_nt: TGTGCCAGCTCACCTTTACGGGACACTGAAGCTTTCTTT

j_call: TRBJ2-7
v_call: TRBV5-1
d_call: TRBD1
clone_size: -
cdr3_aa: CASSPTAGGKSYEQYF
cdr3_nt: TGCGCCAGCAGCCCGACCGCAGGGGGAAAGTCCTACGAGCAGTACTTC

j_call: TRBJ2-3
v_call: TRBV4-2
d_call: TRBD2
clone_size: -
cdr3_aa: CASSQAGLAGVDTQYF
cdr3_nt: TGTGCCAGCAGCCAAGCGGGGCTAGCGGGAGTCGATACGCAGTATTTT

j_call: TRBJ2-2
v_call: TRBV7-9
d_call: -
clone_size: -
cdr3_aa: CASSPLMGGPPNTGELFF
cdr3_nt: TGTGCCAGCAGCCCGCTTATGGGGGGGCCCCCGAACACCGGGGAGCTGTTTTTT

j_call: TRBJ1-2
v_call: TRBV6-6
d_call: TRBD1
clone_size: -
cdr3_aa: CASREDRGYGYTF
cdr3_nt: TGTGCCAGCAGAGAGGACAGGGGTTATGGCTACACCTTC

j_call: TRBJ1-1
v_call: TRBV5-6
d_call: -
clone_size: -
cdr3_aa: CASSLFDSANTEAFF
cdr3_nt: TGTGCCAGCAGCCTATTCGACAGCGCGAACACTGAAGCTTTCTTT

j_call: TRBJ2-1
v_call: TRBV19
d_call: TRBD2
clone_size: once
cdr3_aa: CASSWDYIYNEQFF
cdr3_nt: TGTGCCAGTAGTTGGGACTATATCTACAATGAGCAGTTCTTC

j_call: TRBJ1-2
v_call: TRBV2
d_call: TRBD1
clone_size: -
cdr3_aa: CASSASTGAYGYTF
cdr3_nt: TGTGCCAGCAGTGCCTCGACAGGGGCGTATGGCTACACCTTC

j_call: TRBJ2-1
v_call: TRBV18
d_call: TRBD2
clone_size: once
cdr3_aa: CASSPPAGGPNEQFF
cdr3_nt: TGTGCCAGCTCACCCCCGGCGGGGGGGCCCAATGAGCAGTTCTTC

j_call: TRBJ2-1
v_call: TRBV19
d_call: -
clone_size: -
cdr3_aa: CASSITVARTANVNEQFF
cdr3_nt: TGTGCCAGTAGTATCACGGTAGCTAGGACAGCTAATGTAAATGAGCAGTTCTTC

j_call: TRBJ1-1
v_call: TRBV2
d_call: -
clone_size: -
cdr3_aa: CASRLYMNTEAFF
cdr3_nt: TGTGCCAGCAGGTTATATATGAACACTGAAGCTTTCTTT

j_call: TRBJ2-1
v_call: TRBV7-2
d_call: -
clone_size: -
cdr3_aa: CASSLEAGYRNEQFF
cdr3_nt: TGTGCCAGCAGCTTAGAGGCAGGCTATAGGAATGAGCAGTTCTTC

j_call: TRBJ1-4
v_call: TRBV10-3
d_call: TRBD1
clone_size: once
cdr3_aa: CAISDPKTGGGEKLFF
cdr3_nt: TGTGCCATCAGTGACCCGAAGACAGGGGGAGGAGAAAAACTGTTTTTT

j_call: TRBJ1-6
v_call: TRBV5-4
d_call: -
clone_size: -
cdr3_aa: CASSSLGGANYNSPLHF
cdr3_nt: TGTGCCAGCAGCTCCCTGGGTGGAGCGAACTATAATTCACCCCTCCACTTT

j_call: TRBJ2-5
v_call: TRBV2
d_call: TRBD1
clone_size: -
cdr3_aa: CASRLGQGQETQYF
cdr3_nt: TGTGCCAGCAGACTCGGACAGGGACAAGAGACCCAGTACTTC

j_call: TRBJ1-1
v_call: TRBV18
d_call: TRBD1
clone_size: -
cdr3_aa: CASSRTGDTEAFF
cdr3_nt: TGTGCCAGCTCACGTACAGGGGACACTGAAGCTTTCTTT

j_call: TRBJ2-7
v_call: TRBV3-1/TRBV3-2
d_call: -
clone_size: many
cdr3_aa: CASSHFREPLYEQYF
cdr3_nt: TGTGCCAGCAGCCACTTCCGGGAGCCTCTCTACGAGCAGTACTTC